Here is one TCR beta chain with its context. Its antigen is unidentified. This sample was included in a study of cytomegalovirus exposure and HLA in healthy donors. On the study more broadly: There were 117 million unique TCR beta sequences, drawn from approximately 190 million T cells, in an earlier analysis.

The primer mix had 60 Vbeta and 13 Jbeta primers. Original processing methods: A later analysis tallied about 80 million unique TCR beta chains, 9 million to 12 million of them shared. Profiling relied on immunoSEQ multiplex PCR, and the TCRdb table lists in-frame clones only, not all of them. That table supplies the V and J calls and clone size; D and trimming were determined from the DNA. The sample totals 85,000 or so clones; its top ten clones hold 1% to 1.4%. Per the germline V gene, CDR1 is LGHNA and CDR2 is YNFKEQ. This CDR3 is 14 amino acids long. The V end lost 5 bases, the J end lost 2 bases, and 11 bases lay between the germline ends. Whole-study results and caveats: It was assumed in the presence/absence analyses that sequencing depth was roughly uniform across donors. Sequencing probably produced one cluster of sequence variants that were highly shared.

The clonotype comes from a woman between 25 and 40 years old in good health and CMV-seronegative. The J gene is TRBJ2-3, the V gene TRBV4-2; TRBD2 might be the D (6 bases). The sample comprised PBMCs. In DNA form, the CDR3 reads TGTGCCAGCAGCTTGGGGGGACTCACAGATACGCAGTATTTT. Residues: CASSLGGLTDTQYF.